This T cell receptor (beta chain) was sequenced during a study of cytomegalovirus exposure and HLA in healthy donors. Study as a whole: A prior analysis found roughly 110 million unique TCR beta sequences from around 180 million T cells.

On this clone itself: Its antigen is as yet unknown.

13 Jbeta primers and 60 Vbeta primers were used for the PCR. Sequencing was performed with immunoSEQ multiplex PCR; in TCRdb, only in-frame clones are kept and a portion is missing. The sample holds about 190,000 clones, 79% seen once. V lost 5 bases to trimming and J lost 8 bases, with 18 bases between them. The CDR3 spans 14 residues. Looked up from germline, CDR1 is LGHNA and CDR2 is YNFKEQ. Study-level points and caveats: Researchers catalogued 164 TCR beta chains as cytomegalovirus-associated. The sole available immune exposure information was CMV serostatus. TCR beta V- and J-gene trimming, according to a later analysis, was linked to a missense DCLRE1C variant.

This TCR came from a young woman in good health and CMV-seronegative. Input material: PBMCs. The genes are TRBV4-2 and TRBJ1-2; TRBD1 might be the D (5 bases). CDR3 in DNA: TGTGCCAGCAGCGGGTCAGGGTTCCAAGGGGGCTACACCTTC. Amino acid sequence: CASSGSGFQGGYTF.